These 23 T cell receptor beta chains were all obtained from the same sample, sequenced in a study of memory CD4+ T cells and cytomegalovirus serostatus. Sequenced by immunoSEQ multiplex PCR; TCRdb stores in-frame clones only, minus some. The data hold 40,000 to 45,000 clones, with roughly three quarters observed a single time. Single viable CD3+CD4+CD8-CD45RO+ cells were sorted as the memory CD4+ T cells. What was sequenced was memory CD4+ T cells from blood. These receptors came from an adult in good health and CMV-seronegative.

This chain links TRBV6-6 with TRBJ2-5; D unclear. Germline values: CDR1 MNHNY, CDR2 SVGAGI (reference sequence). This CDR3 region has 12 residues. Trimming removed 6 bases from V and 4 bases from J, with 9 bases in between. The CDR3 DNA is TGTGCCAGCAGCCCGGCCCGAGAGACCCAGTACTTC. This encodes CASSPARETQYF.

With regard to this clone: The sample holds other DNA sequences that translate to the same CDR3. The chain has TRBV29-1 and TRBJ2-3; 12 bases fit TRBD2. Germline assignment: CDR1 SQVTM and CDR2 ANQGSEA. This CDR3 has 14 amino acids. V gave up 6 bases and J gave up 2 bases; unmatched junction bases: 3. Here the CDR3 DNA reads TGCAGCGTACTAGCGGGGGGCCTCACAGATACGCAGTATTTT. Protein: CSVLAGGLTDTQYF.

The chain employs TRBV5-4 and TRBJ2-5, with TRBD1 matching 7 bases. CDR1 SGHNT and CDR2 YYREEE come from the germline V gene (reference sequence). J lost 1 base, V lost 2 bases, and 2 bases had no gene match. The CDR3 has 14 amino acids. The CDR3 bases are TGTGCCAGCAGCTTTGGGACAGCCCAAGAGACCCAGTACTTC. Translated, it gives CASSFGTAQETQYF.

The chain links TRBV2 to TRBJ1-3; D remains ambiguous. The V gene lost 3 bases and the J gene lost 0 bases, with 9 bases spanning the gap. CDR1 SNHLY and CDR2 FYNNEI come from the germline V gene. CDR3 length: 15 amino acids. As DNA, the CDR3 is TGTGCCAGCAGTGAGGGTTTGAGCTCTGGAAACACCATATATTTT. Residues: CASSEGLSSGNTIYF.

This rearrangement joins TRBV4-1 to TRBJ1-6; D remains unclear. Germline V CDR1 and CDR2: MGHRA, YSYEKL. The CDR3 loop spans 17 amino acids. V was pared by 0 bases and J by 11 bases, with 20 bases between. The CDR3 DNA reads TGCGCCAGCAGCCAAGATTCGATGGGGAGCGATAGAGCACCCCTCCACTTT. Translation gives CASSQDSMGSDRAPLHF.

J is TRBJ2-3 and V is TRBV5-1; weak D call: TRBD2 (6 bases). Trimming took off 0 bases at V and 4 bases at J, with 12 bases between the two ends. CDR3 length: 15 amino acids. CDR1 and CDR2 (germline): SGHRS, YFSETQ. CDR3 in amino acids: CASSLALREADTQYF. CDR3 nucleotides: TGCGCCAGCAGCTTGGCCCTAAGGGAGGCAGATACGCAGTATTTT.

This clone ranks as medium-sized. This chain links TRBV7-7 with TRBJ1-1, with D hard to call. The germline V gene has CDR1 SSHAT and CDR2 FNYEAQ (reference sequence). Trimming left V 5 bases short and J 1 base short, with 8 bases between. This CDR3 comprises 13 residues. Here the CDR3 DNA reads TGTGCCAGCAGCCTACGGGAGAACACTGAAGCTTTCTTT. It yields the protein CASSLRENTEAFF.

V usage is TRBV6-6 and J usage is TRBJ2-7; TRBD1 matches 9 bases. The CDR3 totals 14 residues. CDR1 and CDR2 (germline): MNHNY, SVGAGI (reference sequence). V dropped 5 bases and J dropped 5; count of bases not matched to a gene: 7. CDR3 sequence: CASSADRGRHEQYF. In DNA, the CDR3 is TGTGCCAGCAGTGCGGACAGGGGTCGTCACGAGCAGTACTTC.

This chain connects TRBV6-1 to TRBJ1-2, with D perhaps TRBD1 (5 bases). Germline V CDR1 and CDR2: MNHNS, SASEGT. The V end was cut by 7 bases, the J end by 7 bases, with 19 bases between. This CDR3 is 14 amino acids long. The CDR3 loop is CASILNVGLGGYTF. CDR3 nucleotide sequence: TGTGCCAGCATCCTCAACGTGGGGCTCGGTGGCTACACCTTC.

The chain employs TRBV6-5 and TRBJ2-1; D is unclear. The CDR3 length is 11 residues. Trimming cost V 5 bases and J 10 bases, with 9 bases left between them. Germline-derived CDR1 and CDR2 are MNHEY and SVGAGI. This CDR3 reads CASSDHREQFF. The CDR3 nucleotides are TGTGCCAGCAGTGATCACCGGGAGCAGTTCTTC.

The chain joins TRBV27 to TRBJ1-2, with unresolved D. There are 13 residues in the CDR3. Per the germline V gene, CDR1 is MNHEY and CDR2 is SMNVEV (reference sequence). V dropped 0 bases and J dropped 4 bases, with 6 bases sitting between them. CDR3 region: CASSLSGLYGYTF. The CDR3 DNA sequence: TGTGCCAGCAGTTTATCAGGGCTCTATGGCTACACCTTC.

V is TRBV2 and J is TRBJ1-1; no reliable D call. V lost 7 bases and J lost 3, with 15 bases in between. Germline CDR1 SNHLY, CDR2 FYNNEI. The CDR3 contains 14 residues. CDR3 region: CASITNLWDTEAFF. As DNA, the CDR3 is TGTGCCAGCATTACAAACCTGTGGGACACTGAAGCTTTCTTT. Full variable domain (rest looked up from reference TRBV2 and TRBJ1-1): EPEVTQTPSHQVTQMGQEVILRCVPISNHLYFYWYRQILGQKVEFLVSFYNNEISEKSEIFDDQFSVERPDGSNFTLKIRSTKLEDSAMYFCASITNLWDTEAFFGQGTRLTVV.

The rearrangement joins TRBV18 to TRBJ2-7; TRBD2 agrees at 9 bases. The CDR3 is 18 residues long. Unmatched junction bases numbered 21, after V lost 5 bases and J lost 7 bases. Germline V gene sequence: CDR1 KGHSH, CDR2 LQKENI. The CDR3 loop is CASSRGVSGGPLILEQYF. The CDR3 nucleotides are TGTGCCAGCTCAAGAGGGGTTAGCGGGGGACCACTAATCCTAGAGCAGTACTTC.

The J gene is TRBJ2-7, the V gene TRBV11-2, with 9 bases matching TRBD2. Germline loops: CDR1 SGHAT, CDR2 FQNNGV. CDR3 size: 17 residues. V trimming: 5 bases; J trimming: 3 bases; junction bases outside the gene matches: 14. The CDR3 reads CASSTLLGTSSLYEQYF. The CDR3 DNA sequence: TGTGCCAGCAGCACCCTACTAGGGACTAGCAGTCTCTACGAGCAGTACTTC.

This chain uses TRBV7-2 with TRBJ1-3, with D uncertain. The germline V gene encodes CDR1 SGHTA and CDR2 FQGNSA. CDR3 length equals 13 residues. The V and J ends lost 6 bases and 0 bases respectively, with 6 bases between them. This CDR3 reads CASRQSSGNTIYF. CDR3 DNA: TGTGCCAGCAGGCAGAGCTCTGGAAACACCATATATTTT.

This clone has a handful of counts. The chain uses TRBV7-9 and TRBJ1-1, with D unresolved. Germline CDR1 SEHNR, CDR2 FQNEAQ (reference sequence). Trimming shortened V by 7 bases and J by 0 bases, and 12 bases separated the two germline ends. This CDR3 spans 14 amino acids. CDR3 bases: TGTGCCAGCACAATTTACAGCGTGAACACTGAAGCTTTCTTT. Translating gives CASTIYSVNTEAFF. Looking up the rest from reference TRBV7-9 and TRBJ1-1 gives the full variable domain: DTGVSQNPRHKITKRGQNVTFRCDPISEHNRLYWYRQTLGQGPEFLTYFQNEAQLEKSRLLSDRFSAERPKGSFSTLEIQRTEQGDSAMYLCASTIYSVNTEAFFGQGTRLTVV.

The chain is built from TRBV29-1 and TRBJ2-5, with 9 bases lining up with TRBD1. The V segment lost 6 bases and the J segment 5 bases; nucleotides outside the gene matches: 10. CDR3 length: 14 amino acids. Germline-derived CDR1 and CDR2 are SQVTM and ANQGSEA. The CDR3 nucleotides are TGCAGCGTGGACAGGGGCGCCGATGGGGAGACCCAGTACTTC. Translating gives CSVDRGADGETQYF.

The chain recombines TRBV21-1 with TRBJ2-6; the table's TRBD1 call for D was not verified on the DNA. TRBV21-1 is termed a pseudogene. This CDR3 contains 18 residues. The CDR3 sequence: CASSTPQTGGFGANVLTF. CDR3 bases: TGTGCCAGCAGCACACCTCAGACAGGGGGCTTTGGGGCCAACGTCCTGACTTTC.

The rearrangement joins TRBV4-1 to TRBJ1-5; 7 bases match TRBD1. Germline V CDR1 and CDR2: MGHRA, YSYEKL. Germline trimming cut 1 base from V and 2 bases from J; bases unmatched to any gene: 11. The CDR3 sequence is 18 residues long. The CDR3: CASSQGLGTQGGNQPQHF. CDR3 nucleotide sequence: TGCGCCAGCAGCCAAGGGTTGGGGACCCAGGGGGGCAATCAGCCCCAGCATTTT.

Details on this clone: Relative to the germline gene, one junction end is altered; a read error may explain this. V and J are TRBV7-7 and TRBJ1-3; D call uncertain. The CDR3 is made up of 15 amino acids. CDR1 is SSHAT, CDR2 FNYEAQ, per germline (reference sequence). For the CDR3, the DNA is TGTGCTAGCAGTCCAGGACGGGTCTCTGGAAACACCATATATTTT. This encodes CASSPGRVSGNTIYF.

J is TRBJ1-3 and V is TRBV2; a possible D gene is TRBD1 (5 bases). This CDR3 has 14 residues. CDR1 SNHLY and CDR2 FYNNEI come from the germline V gene. The ends were cut back, 7 bases at V and 3 bases at J, with 13 bases in the middle. CDR3 bases: TGTGCCAGCAAGAATTCGGGGGGTGGAAACACCATATATTTT. As protein: CASKNSGGGNTIYF.

A single count supports this clone. This chain connects TRBV11-2 to TRBJ1-1; D might be TRBD1 (6 bases). V lost 4 bases and J 11 bases, leaving 20 bases between the germline ends. The CDR3 runs 14 residues. CDR1 and CDR2 from the germline V gene are SGHAT and FQNNGV. CDR3 protein: CASSSTPTGRWAFF. The CDR3 DNA follows: TGTGCCAGCAGCTCCACCCCAACAGGGCGTTGGGCTTTCTTT.

The chain joins TRBV1 to TRBJ1-2. TRBV1 counts as a pseudogene. This CDR3 is built from 14 residues. CDR3 protein: CTSSLHGGEIGYTF. The CDR3 DNA sequence: TGCACCAGCAGCCTCCACGGCGGCGAGATTGGCTACACCTTC.